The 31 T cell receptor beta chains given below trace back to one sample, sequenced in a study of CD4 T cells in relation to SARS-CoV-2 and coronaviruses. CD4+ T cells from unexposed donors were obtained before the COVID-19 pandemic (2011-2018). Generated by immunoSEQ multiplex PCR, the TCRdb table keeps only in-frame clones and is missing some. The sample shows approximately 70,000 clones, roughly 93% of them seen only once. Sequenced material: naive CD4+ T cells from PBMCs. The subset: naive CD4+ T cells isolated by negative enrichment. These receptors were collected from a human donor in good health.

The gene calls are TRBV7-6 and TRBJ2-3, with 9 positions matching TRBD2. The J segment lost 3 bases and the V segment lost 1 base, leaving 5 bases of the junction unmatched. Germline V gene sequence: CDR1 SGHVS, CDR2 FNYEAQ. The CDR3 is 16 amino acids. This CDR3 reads CASSLGGRAKTDTQYF. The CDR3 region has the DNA TGTGCCAGCAGCTTAGGCGGGAGGGCCAAAACAGATACGCAGTATTTT.

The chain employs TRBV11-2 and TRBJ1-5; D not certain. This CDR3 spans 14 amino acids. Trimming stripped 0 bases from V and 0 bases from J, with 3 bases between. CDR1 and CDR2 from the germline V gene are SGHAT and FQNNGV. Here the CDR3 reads CASSLDNSNQPQHF. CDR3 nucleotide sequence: TGTGCCAGCAGCTTAGACAATAGCAATCAGCCCCAGCATTTT.

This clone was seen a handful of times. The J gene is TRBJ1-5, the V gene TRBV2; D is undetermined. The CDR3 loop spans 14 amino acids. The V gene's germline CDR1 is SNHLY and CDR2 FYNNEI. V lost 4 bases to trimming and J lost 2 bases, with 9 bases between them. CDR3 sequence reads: CASSGSEGNQPQHF. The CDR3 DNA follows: TGTGCCAGCAGTGGATCGGAGGGCAATCAGCCCCAGCATTTT.

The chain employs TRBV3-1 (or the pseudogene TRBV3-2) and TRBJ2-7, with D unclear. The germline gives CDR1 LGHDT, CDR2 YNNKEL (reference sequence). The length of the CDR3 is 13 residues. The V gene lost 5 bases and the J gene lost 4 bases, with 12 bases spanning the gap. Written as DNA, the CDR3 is TGTGCCAGCAGCTCTAGAGGAACTTACGAGCAGTACTTC. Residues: CASSSRGTYEQYF.

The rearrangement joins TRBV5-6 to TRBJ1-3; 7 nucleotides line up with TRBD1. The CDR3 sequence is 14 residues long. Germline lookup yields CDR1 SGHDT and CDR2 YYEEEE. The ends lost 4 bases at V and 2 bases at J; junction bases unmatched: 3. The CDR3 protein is CASSPGTAGNTIYF. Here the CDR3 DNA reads TGTGCCAGCAGCCCGGGGACAGCTGGAAACACCATATATTTT.

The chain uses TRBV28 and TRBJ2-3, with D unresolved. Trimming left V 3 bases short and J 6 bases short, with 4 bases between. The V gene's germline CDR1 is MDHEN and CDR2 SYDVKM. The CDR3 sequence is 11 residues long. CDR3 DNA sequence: TGTGCCAGCAGTTTTGAGGATACGCAGTATTTT. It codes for CASSFEDTQYF.

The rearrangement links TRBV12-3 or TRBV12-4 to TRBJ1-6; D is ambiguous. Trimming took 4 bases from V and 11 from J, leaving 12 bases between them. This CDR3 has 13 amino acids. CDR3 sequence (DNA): TGTGCCAGCAGTTCGGCCATGACTGCACCCCTCCACTTT. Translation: CASSSAMTAPLHF.

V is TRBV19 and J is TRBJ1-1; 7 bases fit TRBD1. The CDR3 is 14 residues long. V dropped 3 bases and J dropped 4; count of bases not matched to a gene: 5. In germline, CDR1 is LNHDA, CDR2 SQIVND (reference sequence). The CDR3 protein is CASSIRGQGTEAFF. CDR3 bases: TGTGCCAGTAGTATTAGGGGGCAGGGCACTGAAGCTTTCTTT. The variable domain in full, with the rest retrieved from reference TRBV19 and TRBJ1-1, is DGGITQSPKYLFRKEGQNVTLSCEQNLNHDAMYWYRQDPGQGLRLIYYSQIVNDFQKGDIAEGYSVSREKKESFPLTVTSAQKNPTAFYLCASSIRGQGTEAFFGQGTRLTVV.

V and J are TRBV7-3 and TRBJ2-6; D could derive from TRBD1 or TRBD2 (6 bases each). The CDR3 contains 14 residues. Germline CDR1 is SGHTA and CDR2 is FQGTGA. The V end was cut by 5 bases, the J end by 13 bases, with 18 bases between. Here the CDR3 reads CASSPRGPSSVLTF. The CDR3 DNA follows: TGTGCCAGCAGCCCCCGGGGGCCCTCCTCTGTCCTGACTTTC.

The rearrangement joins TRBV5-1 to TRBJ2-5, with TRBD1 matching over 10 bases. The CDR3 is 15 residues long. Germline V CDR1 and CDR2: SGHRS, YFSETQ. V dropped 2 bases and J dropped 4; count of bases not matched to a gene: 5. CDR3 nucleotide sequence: TGCGCCAGCAGCTTCGGGACAGGGGAGTCAGAGACCCAGTACTTC. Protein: CASSFGTGESETQYF.

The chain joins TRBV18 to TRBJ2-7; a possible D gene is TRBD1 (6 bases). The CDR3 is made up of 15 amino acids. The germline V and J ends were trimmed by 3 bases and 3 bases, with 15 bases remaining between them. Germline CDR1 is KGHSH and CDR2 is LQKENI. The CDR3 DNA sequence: TGTGCCAGCTCACCCCAGGACAGAGGATTCTACGAGCAGTACTTC. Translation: CASSPQDRGFYEQYF.

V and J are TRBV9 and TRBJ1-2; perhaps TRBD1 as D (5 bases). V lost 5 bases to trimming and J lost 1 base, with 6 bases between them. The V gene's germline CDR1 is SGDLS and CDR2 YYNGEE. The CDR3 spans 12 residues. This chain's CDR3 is CASRGHNYGYTF. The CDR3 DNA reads TGTGCCAGCAGGGGGCATAACTATGGCTACACCTTC.

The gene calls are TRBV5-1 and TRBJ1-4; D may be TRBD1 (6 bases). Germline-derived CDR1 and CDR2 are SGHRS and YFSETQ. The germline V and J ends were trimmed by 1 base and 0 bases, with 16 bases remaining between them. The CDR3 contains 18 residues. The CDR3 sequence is CASSLNPGEIATNEKLFF. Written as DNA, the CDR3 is TGCGCCAGCAGCTTGAACCCAGGGGAAATAGCAACTAATGAAAAACTGTTTTTT.

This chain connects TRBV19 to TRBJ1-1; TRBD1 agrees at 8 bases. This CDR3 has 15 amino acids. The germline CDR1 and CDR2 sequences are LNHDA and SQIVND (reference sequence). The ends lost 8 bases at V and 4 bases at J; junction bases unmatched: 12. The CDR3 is CASSDRGGRGTEAFF. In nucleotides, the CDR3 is TGTGCCAGTTCCGACAGGGGAGGACGGGGCACTGAAGCTTTCTTT.

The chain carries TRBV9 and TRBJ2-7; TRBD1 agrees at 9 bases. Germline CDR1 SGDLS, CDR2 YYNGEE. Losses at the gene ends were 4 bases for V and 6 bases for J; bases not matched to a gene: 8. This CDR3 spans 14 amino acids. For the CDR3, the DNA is TGTGCCAGCAGCCCTACGGGACAGGGAGGCGAGCAGTACTTC. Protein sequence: CASSPTGQGGEQYF.

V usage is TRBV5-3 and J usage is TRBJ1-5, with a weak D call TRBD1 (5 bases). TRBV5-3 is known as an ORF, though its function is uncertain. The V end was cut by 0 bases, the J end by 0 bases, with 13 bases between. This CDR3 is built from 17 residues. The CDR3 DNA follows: TGTGCCAGAAGCTTGGAGCAGGGTAAATATAGCAATCAGCCCCAGCATTTT. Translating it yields CARSLEQGKYSNQPQHF.

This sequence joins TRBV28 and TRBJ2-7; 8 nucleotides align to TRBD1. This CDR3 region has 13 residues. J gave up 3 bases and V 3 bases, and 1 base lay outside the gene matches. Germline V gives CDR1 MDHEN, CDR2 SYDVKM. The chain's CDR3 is CASSLGTGYEQYF. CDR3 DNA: TGTGCCAGCAGTTTGGGGACAGGCTACGAGCAGTACTTC.

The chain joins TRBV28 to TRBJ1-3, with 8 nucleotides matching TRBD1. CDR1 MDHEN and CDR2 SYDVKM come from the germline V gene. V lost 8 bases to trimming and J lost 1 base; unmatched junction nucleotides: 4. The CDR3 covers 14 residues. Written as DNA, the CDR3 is TGTGCCAGCGGTAGACAGGGGTCTGGAAACACCATATATTTT. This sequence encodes CASGRQGSGNTIYF.

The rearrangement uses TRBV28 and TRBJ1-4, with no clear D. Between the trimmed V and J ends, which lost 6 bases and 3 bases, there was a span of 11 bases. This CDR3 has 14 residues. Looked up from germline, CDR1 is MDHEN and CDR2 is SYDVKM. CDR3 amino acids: CASSLDWANEKLFF. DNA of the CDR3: TGTGCCAGCAGCCTCGATTGGGCTAATGAAAAACTGTTTTTT.

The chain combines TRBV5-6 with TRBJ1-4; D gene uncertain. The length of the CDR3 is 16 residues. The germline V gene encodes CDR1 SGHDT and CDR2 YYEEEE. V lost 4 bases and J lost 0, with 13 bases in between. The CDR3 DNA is TGTGCCAGCAGCCGGGGTAGACTTACAACTAATGAAAAACTGTTTTTT. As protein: CASSRGRLTTNEKLFF.

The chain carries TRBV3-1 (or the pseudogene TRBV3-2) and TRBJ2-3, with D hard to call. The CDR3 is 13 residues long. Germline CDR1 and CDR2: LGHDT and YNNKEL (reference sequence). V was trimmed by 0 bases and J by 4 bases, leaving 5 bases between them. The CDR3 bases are TGTGCCAGCAGCCAAGAATCGGCAGATACGCAGTATTTT. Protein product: CASSQESADTQYF.

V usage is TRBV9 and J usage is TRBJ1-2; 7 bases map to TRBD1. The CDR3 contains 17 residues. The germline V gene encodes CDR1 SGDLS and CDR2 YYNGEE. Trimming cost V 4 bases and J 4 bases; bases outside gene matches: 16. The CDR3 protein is CASSPRVGWTGTYGYTF. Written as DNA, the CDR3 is TGTGCCAGCAGCCCACGTGTGGGTTGGACAGGAACCTATGGCTACACCTTC.

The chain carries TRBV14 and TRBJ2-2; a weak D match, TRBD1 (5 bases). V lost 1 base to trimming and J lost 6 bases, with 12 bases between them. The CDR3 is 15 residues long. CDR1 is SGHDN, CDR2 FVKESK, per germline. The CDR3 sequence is CASSQARAVAGELFF. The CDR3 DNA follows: TGTGCCAGCAGCCAAGCCAGGGCGGTAGCCGGGGAGCTGTTTTTT.

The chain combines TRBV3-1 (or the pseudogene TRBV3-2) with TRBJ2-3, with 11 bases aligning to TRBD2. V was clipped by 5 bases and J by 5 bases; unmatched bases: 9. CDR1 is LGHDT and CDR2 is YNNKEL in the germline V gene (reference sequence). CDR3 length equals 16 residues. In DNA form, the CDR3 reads TGTGCCAGCAGCTACCTAGCGGGAGGTGTCGGAGATACGCAGTATTTT. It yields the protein CASSYLAGGVGDTQYF.

Here the CDR3 reads CASRGPDTQYF. The CDR3 nucleotides are TGTGCCAGTAGGGGCCCAGATACGCAGTATTTT. The chain employs TRBV12-3 or TRBV12-4 and TRBJ2-3; D perhaps matches TRBD1 (5 bases). This CDR3 contains 11 residues. Deletions cut 9 bases from V and 4 bases from J, with 8 bases between.

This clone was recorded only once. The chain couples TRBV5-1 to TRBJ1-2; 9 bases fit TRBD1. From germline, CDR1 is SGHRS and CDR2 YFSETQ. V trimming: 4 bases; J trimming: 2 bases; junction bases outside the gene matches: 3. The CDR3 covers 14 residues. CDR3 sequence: CASSPGQGNYGYTF. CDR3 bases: TGCGCCAGCAGCCCAGGACAGGGGAACTATGGCTACACCTTC.

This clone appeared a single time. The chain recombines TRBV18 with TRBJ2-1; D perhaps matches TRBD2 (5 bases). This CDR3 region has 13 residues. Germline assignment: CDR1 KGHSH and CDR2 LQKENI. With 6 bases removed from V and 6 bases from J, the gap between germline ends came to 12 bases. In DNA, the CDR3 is TGTGCCAGCTCGCTCCGGGGATCCAATGAGCAGTTCTTC. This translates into CASSLRGSNEQFF.

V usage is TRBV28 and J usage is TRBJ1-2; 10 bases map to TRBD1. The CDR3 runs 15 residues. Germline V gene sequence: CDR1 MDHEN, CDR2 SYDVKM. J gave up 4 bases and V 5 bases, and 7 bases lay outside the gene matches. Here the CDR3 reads CASSPWTGGLYGYTF. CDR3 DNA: TGTGCCAGCAGTCCTTGGACAGGGGGGCTCTATGGCTACACCTTC.

The DNA for the CDR3 is TGCGCCAGCGGAAGACAGGGGCAACTAGATGAAAAACTGTTTTTT. Translated: CASGRQGQLDEKLFF. The J gene is TRBJ1-4, the V gene TRBV4-1, with 8 bases aligning to TRBD1. This CDR3 is 15 amino acids long. With 8 bases clipped from V and 6 bases from J, the junction kept 11 bases outside the gene matches. Germline lookup yields CDR1 MGHRA and CDR2 YSYEKL.

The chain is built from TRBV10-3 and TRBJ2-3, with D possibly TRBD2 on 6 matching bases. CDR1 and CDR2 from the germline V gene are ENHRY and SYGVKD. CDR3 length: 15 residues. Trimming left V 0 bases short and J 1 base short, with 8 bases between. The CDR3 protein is CAISESASGTDTQYF. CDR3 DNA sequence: TGTGCCATCAGTGAGTCGGCTAGCGGCACAGATACGCAGTATTTT.

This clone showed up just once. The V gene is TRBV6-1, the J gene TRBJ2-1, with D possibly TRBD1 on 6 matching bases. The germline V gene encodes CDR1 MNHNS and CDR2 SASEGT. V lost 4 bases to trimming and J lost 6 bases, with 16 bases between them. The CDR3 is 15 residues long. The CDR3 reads CASSAAGEGRNEQFF. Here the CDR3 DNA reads TGTGCCAGCAGTGCAGCAGGGGAAGGACGCAATGAGCAGTTCTTC.